What follows are 25 T cell receptor beta chains derived from one specimen sequenced in a study of blood T cell repertoires in COVID-19. Sequencing was performed with immunoSEQ multiplex PCR; in TCRdb, only in-frame clones are kept and a portion is missing. The table lists 130,000 or so clones, 70% to 85% of them singletons. The material sequenced was PBMCs or T cells enriched from blood (not recorded which). Receptors originate from a middle-aged man who had recovered from COVID-19.

This chain joins TRBV28 and TRBJ2-7; the D gene is possibly TRBD1 (6 bases). Trimming shortened V by 4 bases and J by 3 bases, and 19 bases separated the two germline ends. This CDR3 contains 16 residues. Germline CDR1 is MDHEN and CDR2 is SYDVKM. In DNA, the CDR3 is TGTGCCAGCAGTTCGCCAGGACAGCCGACGGACTACGAGCAGTACTTC. Translating gives CASSSPGQPTDYEQYF.

The V call is TRBV10-3, the J call TRBJ2-7, with 12 bases lining up with TRBD2. CDR1 is ENHRY, CDR2 SYGVKD, per germline. V was pared by 4 bases and J by 5 bases, with 9 bases of the junction left unmatched. The CDR3 totals 16 residues. The CDR3 region is CAISGNLGLAGNEQYF. For the CDR3, the DNA is TGTGCCATCAGTGGGAACCTAGGACTAGCGGGGAACGAGCAGTACTTC.

This chain connects TRBV4-1 to TRBJ2-1; 10 bases align to TRBD2. Germline V gene lookup returns CDR1 MGHRA and CDR2 YSYEKL. This CDR3 spans 17 amino acids. Trimming at V came to 3 bases and at J to 7 bases, leaving 12 bases not matched to a gene. The CDR3: CASSQATGTSEENEQFF. In DNA, the CDR3 is TGCGCCAGCAGCCAGGCCACAGGGACTAGCGAGGAGAATGAGCAGTTCTTC.

This chain connects TRBV28 to TRBJ2-7; 7 bases map to TRBD1. The CDR3 runs to 13 residues. In germline, CDR1 is MDHEN, CDR2 SYDVKM. After removal of 6 bases from V and 2 bases from J, the junction contained 4 bases not matched to a gene. The CDR3 is CASRATGPYEQYF. The DNA for the CDR3 is TGTGCCAGCAGGGCGACAGGGCCCTACGAGCAGTACTTC. The variable domain in full, completed from reference TRBV28 and TRBJ2-7, reads DVKVTQSSRYLVKRTGEKVFLECVQDMDHENMFWYRQDPGLGLRLIYFSYDVKMKEKGDIPEGYSVSREKKERFSLILESASTNQTSMYLCASRATGPYEQYFGPGTRLTVT.

The J gene is TRBJ2-7, the V gene TRBV15, with 11 bases fitting TRBD1. The CDR3 has 14 residues. The V segment lost 6 bases and the J segment 3 bases; nucleotides outside the gene matches: 4. Germline CDR1 reads LNHNV; CDR2 reads YYDKDF (reference sequence). The CDR3 region is CATSLGQGVYEQYF. CDR3 DNA sequence: TGTGCCACCAGTCTGGGACAGGGGGTCTACGAGCAGTACTTC.

The chain carries TRBV4-3 and TRBJ2-5; possibly TRBD2 for D (5 bases). V lost 0 bases and J 5 bases, leaving 16 bases between the germline ends. The CDR3 loop spans 16 amino acids. Per germline, CDR1 LGHNA and CDR2 YSLEER. CDR3 protein: CASSQDRGSGAETQYF. The DNA for the CDR3 is TGCGCCAGCAGCCAAGATCGGGGTTCTGGTGCGGAGACCCAGTACTTC.

The rearrangement uses TRBV7-9 and TRBJ2-1, with 9 bases that match TRBD1. CDR1 and CDR2 (germline): SEHNR, FQNEAQ (reference sequence). This CDR3 is built from 15 residues. The junction had 9 bases not matched to a gene; V was cut back by 6 bases and J by 6 bases. CDR3 amino acids: CASRHRDRVGNEQFF. The DNA for the CDR3 is TGTGCCAGCAGGCACCGGGACAGGGTGGGCAATGAGCAGTTCTTC.

The rearrangement links TRBV2 to TRBJ1-1; the D gene is possibly TRBD1 (5 bases). This CDR3 comprises 14 residues. The germline V and J ends were trimmed by 2 bases and 7 bases, with 14 bases remaining between them. Looked up from germline, CDR1 is SNHLY and CDR2 is FYNNEI. DNA for the CDR3: TGTGCCAGCAGTGAATTGGGGCGATTGGGTGAAGCTTTCTTT. Translated, it gives CASSELGRLGEAFF.

The chain is built from TRBV29-1 and TRBJ2-5; 7 nucleotides align to TRBD2. The V gene's germline CDR1 is SQVTM and CDR2 ANQGSEA. V shed 4 bases, J shed 2 bases, and the junction held 4 bases outside the gene matches. The CDR3 spans 13 residues. The CDR3, as DNA: TGCAGCGTTGCCGGGACTACTCAAGAGACCCAGTACTTC. As protein: CSVAGTTQETQYF.

The chain joins TRBV6-5 to TRBJ2-3; 7 bases line up with TRBD1. This CDR3 is built from 16 residues. In germline, CDR1 is MNHEY, CDR2 SVGAGI. Trimming at V came to 0 bases and at J to 3 bases, leaving 6 bases not matched to a gene. This CDR3 is CASSYSRGLRTDTQYF. CDR3 nucleotide sequence: TGTGCCAGCAGTTACTCGAGGGGGCTGAGGACAGATACGCAGTATTTT.

The rearrangement joins TRBV9 to TRBJ2-3; 12 bases are shared with TRBD2. The CDR3 is 18 amino acids. The trim removed 2 bases at V and 6 bases at J, leaving 13 bases unmatched. Germline-derived CDR1 and CDR2 are SGDLS and YYNGEE. CDR3 sequence: CASSVPPSSGGARDTQYF. As DNA, the CDR3 is TGTGCCAGCAGCGTTCCTCCCTCTAGCGGGGGGGCAAGGGATACGCAGTATTTT.

The chain has TRBV7-9 and TRBJ1-1; D perhaps matches TRBD1 (6 bases). CDR3 size: 12 residues. V lost 5 bases and J 6 bases, leaving 10 bases between the germline ends. Germline V lookup: CDR1 SEHNR, CDR2 FQNEAQ (reference sequence). DNA of the CDR3: TGTGCCAGCAGCCTAGGGGGGGCTGAAGCTTTCTTT. It is translated as CASSLGGAEAFF. Full variable domain (remainder filled in from reference TRBV7-9 and TRBJ1-1): DTGVSQNPRHKITKRGQNVTFRCDPISEHNRLYWYRQTLGQGPEFLTYFQNEAQLEKSRLLSDRFSAERPKGSFSTLEIQRTEQGDSAMYLCASSLGGAEAFFGQGTRLTVV.

In this sample, this clone turned up a few times. In DNA form, the CDR3 reads TGTGCTAGTACCCCGGGGAACACAGATACGCAGTATTTT. Amino acid sequence: CASTPGNTDTQYF. The chain has TRBV12-5 and TRBJ2-3, with D perhaps matching TRBD2 (5 bases). The CDR3 extends over 13 amino acids. The V gene's germline CDR1 is LGHNT and CDR2 FRNRAP. Trimming cost V 8 bases and J 2 bases, with 11 bases left between them.

This clone was counted a few times. The gene calls are TRBV7-2 and TRBJ1-1; D not resolved. This CDR3 has 15 residues. Trimming removed 2 bases from V and 1 base from J, with 11 bases in between. Per the germline V gene, CDR1 is SGHTA and CDR2 is FQGNSA. The CDR3 loop is CASSLRTPGNTEAFF. The CDR3 DNA reads as TGTGCCAGCAGCTTAAGGACTCCTGGGAACACTGAAGCTTTCTTT.

This chain links TRBV11-2 with TRBJ2-1, with D tentatively TRBD1 (6 bases). Germline V gene lookup returns CDR1 SGHAT and CDR2 FQNNGV. V dropped 1 base and J dropped 6 bases, with 10 bases sitting between them. The length of the CDR3 is 14 residues. The CDR3 coding sequence is TGTGCCAGCAGCTTAGCAGGGGTGGCCAATGAGCAGTTCTTC. It codes for CASSLAGVANEQFF.

V usage is TRBV9 and J usage is TRBJ1-1; no clear D. The germline gives CDR1 SGDLS, CDR2 YYNGEE. The CDR3 consists of 12 residues. With 0 bases removed from V and 10 bases from J, the gap between germline ends came to 10 bases. The CDR3 sequence is CASSVGGSVAFF. CDR3 bases: TGTGCCAGCAGCGTAGGCGGGAGCGTAGCTTTCTTT. Variable domain in full (rest from reference TRBV9 and TRBJ1-1): DSGVTQTPKHLITATGQRVTLRCSPRSGDLSVYWYQQSLDQGLQFLIQYYNGEERAKGNILERFSAQQFPDLHSELNLSSLELGDSALYFCASSVGGSVAFFGQGTRLTVV.

CDR3: CASSLRLDTGELFF. CDR3 nucleotide sequence: TGTGCCAGCAGCTTACGACTCGACACCGGGGAGCTGTTTTTT. The chain uses TRBV7-3 and TRBJ2-2; D is undetermined. V was clipped by 2 bases and J by 3 bases, with 7 bases between them. The CDR3 runs to 14 residues. Per the germline V gene, CDR1 is SGHTA and CDR2 is FQGTGA. The variable domain in full, completed from reference TRBV7-3 and TRBJ2-2, reads GAGVSQTPSNKVTEKGKYVELRCDPISGHTALYWYRQSLGQGPEFLIYFQGTGAADDSGLPNDRFFAVRPEGSVSTLKIQRTERGDSAVYLCASSLRLDTGELFFGEGSRLTVL.

The chain recombines TRBV4-1 with TRBJ2-1, with a tentative D call TRBD1 (7 bases). Per the germline V gene, CDR1 is MGHRA and CDR2 is YSYEKL. CDR3 length: 18 residues. With 0 bases removed from V and 1 base from J, the gap between germline ends came to 16 bases. As DNA, the CDR3 is TGCGCCAGCAGCCAAGACGGGGAACAGGGGAGGTCCTACAATGAGCAGTTCTTC. Translated, it gives CASSQDGEQGRSYNEQFF.

This sequence joins TRBV5-1 and TRBJ1-1, with a tentative D call TRBD1 (6 bases). The germline V gene encodes CDR1 SGHRS and CDR2 YFSETQ. This CDR3 comprises 12 residues. V was pared by 6 bases and J by 10 bases, with 16 bases between. As DNA, the CDR3 is TGCGCCAGCATGGCGGGGGCAGAAGGAGCTTTCTTT. Translating it yields CASMAGAEGAFF.

The chain combines TRBV7-9 with TRBJ2-7; 10 bases are a match to TRBD1. Germline trimming cut 5 bases from V and 2 bases from J; bases unmatched to any gene: 6. This CDR3 spans 15 amino acids. Germline CDR1 is SEHNR and CDR2 is FQNEAQ (reference sequence). The CDR3 reads CASSDGGQGTYEQYF. The CDR3 coding sequence is TGTGCCAGCAGCGACGGGGGACAGGGGACCTACGAGCAGTACTTC.

The chain has TRBV7-2 and TRBJ1-5; tentative D call: TRBD1 (6 bases). V lost 5 bases, J lost 7 bases, and 15 bases lay in between. Germline CDR1 reads SGHTA; CDR2 reads FQGNSA. CDR3 length: 14 amino acids. The CDR3 DNA sequence: TGTGCCAGCAGCGAAGACAGGTTCTACCAGCCCCAGCATTTT. Its protein is CASSEDRFYQPQHF.

Comment on this clone: A read error may explain this, as a much larger clone is one base away. The V call is TRBV5-1, the J call TRBJ2-2; 12 bases map to TRBD2. CDR3 length equals 15 residues. Unmatched junction bases numbered 1, after V lost 6 bases and J lost 1 base. Germline CDR1 and CDR2: SGHRS and YFSETQ. CDR3 DNA: TGCGCCAGCACTAGCGGGGGGGGGAACACCGGGGAGCTGTTTTTT. Residues: CASTSGGGNTGELFF.

The CDR3 nucleotides read TGTGCCAGCTCACCGACTAGCGGGGCCTACGAGCAGTACTTC. This sequence encodes CASSPTSGAYEQYF. The chain recombines TRBV18 with TRBJ2-7; 11 bases match TRBD2. CDR1 KGHSH and CDR2 LQKENI come from the germline V gene. Unmatched junction bases numbered 0, after V lost 3 bases and J lost 2 bases. The CDR3 runs to 14 residues.

The chain is built from TRBV27 and TRBJ1-5; TRBD1 aligns across 9 bases. There are 15 residues in the CDR3. The J segment lost 7 bases and the V segment lost 2 bases, leaving 6 bases of the junction unmatched. CDR1 and CDR2 (germline): MNHEY, SMNVEV (reference sequence). This chain's CDR3 is CASSLLGTGQQPQHF. CDR3 nucleotide sequence: TGTGCCAGCAGTTTACTTGGGACAGGGCAACAGCCCCAGCATTTT.

This sequence joins TRBV4-3 and TRBJ1-4; D may be TRBD1 (5 bases). The V and J ends lost 1 base and 0 bases respectively, with 12 bases between them. Germline loops: CDR1 LGHNA, CDR2 YSLEER. The CDR3 length is 17 residues. CDR3: CASSQGQIAATNEKLFF. The DNA of the CDR3 is TGCGCCAGCAGCCAAGGACAGATCGCCGCAACTAATGAAAAACTGTTTTTT.